The 25 T cell receptor beta chains below come from one sample, sequenced in a study of blood T cell repertoires in COVID-19. Produced via immunoSEQ multiplex PCR; TCRdb's table is partial and in-frame only. The table shows a few hundred thousand clones, with around nine tenths occurring only once. Sample: PBMCs or T cells enriched from blood (not recorded which). The receptors were gathered from a woman aged 50 to 60 who had recovered from COVID-19.

This sequence joins TRBV11-2 and TRBJ1-3; 7 bases are shared with TRBD1. The J segment lost 2 bases and the V segment lost 6 bases, leaving 1 base of the junction unmatched. The CDR3 has 13 residues. CDR1 and CDR2 (germline): SGHAT, FQNNGV. The chain's CDR3 is CASRTGTGNTIYF. The CDR3 DNA reads as TGTGCCAGCAGGACAGGGACTGGAAACACCATATATTTT.

The chain recombines TRBV7-9 with TRBJ1-3, with D uncertain. Germline V gene sequence: CDR1 SEHNR, CDR2 FQNEAQ (reference sequence). Trimming cost V 2 bases and J 0 bases, with 5 bases left between them. The CDR3 is made up of 14 amino acids. The CDR3 region has the DNA TGTGCCAGCAGCTTAATAGTCTCTGGAAACACCATATATTTT. Its translation: CASSLIVSGNTIYF.

This chain uses TRBV6-5 with TRBJ1-2, with D uncertain. The CDR3 is 13 amino acids. CDR1 is MNHEY and CDR2 is SVGAGI in the germline V gene. Trimming removed 7 bases from V and 2 bases from J, with 11 bases in between. CDR3 nucleotides: TGTGCCAGCACTTCGGGGTTCAACTATGGCTACACCTTC. Protein product: CASTSGFNYGYTF.

The chain uses TRBV19 and TRBJ1-1; D is perhaps TRBD1 (6 bases). V lost 4 bases and J lost 0, with 15 bases in between. The germline gives CDR1 LNHDA, CDR2 SQIVND (reference sequence). The CDR3 totals 16 residues. CDR3 nucleotide sequence: TGTGCCAGTAGTACCGGAGACAGGATCCTGAACACTGAAGCTTTCTTT. Its translation is CASSTGDRILNTEAFF.

The J gene is TRBJ2-6, the V gene TRBV28; D is ambiguous. Between the trimmed V and J ends, which lost 2 bases and 0 bases, there was a span of 8 bases. Germline assignment: CDR1 MDHEN and CDR2 SYDVKM. The CDR3 contains 16 residues. CDR3 sequence: CASSLGGSSGANVLTF. In DNA form, the CDR3 reads TGTGCCAGCAGTTTAGGCGGTAGCTCTGGGGCCAACGTCCTGACTTTC.

This sequence joins TRBV28 and TRBJ1-1; D possibly corresponds to TRBD1 (6 bases). V was shortened by 2 bases and J by 6 bases, with 16 bases between the two germline ends. The CDR3 is made up of 15 amino acids. Germline V CDR1 and CDR2: MDHEN, SYDVKM. The DNA of the CDR3 is TGTGCCAGCAGTTTAGGGGGCGCTGGGCGCTCTGAAGCTTTCTTT. Amino acids: CASSLGGAGRSEAFF. The whole variable domain, filled in from reference TRBV28 and TRBJ1-1, reads DVKVTQSSRYLVKRTGEKVFLECVQDMDHENMFWYRQDPGLGLRLIYFSYDVKMKEKGDIPEGYSVSREKKERFSLILESASTNQTSMYLCASSLGGAGRSEAFFGQGTRLTVV.

Note on this clone: Other DNA sequences of this sample code for an identical CDR3. The chain is built from TRBV7-9 and TRBJ1-2; TRBD1 aligns across 7 bases. Looked up from germline, CDR1 is SEHNR and CDR2 is FQNEAQ (reference sequence). There are 13 residues in the CDR3. Trimming at V came to 5 bases and at J to 4 bases, leaving 4 bases not matched to a gene. DNA for the CDR3: TGTGCCAGCAGCCCTACAGGGGTCTATGGCTACACCTTC. Translating gives CASSPTGVYGYTF. Full variable domain (outside the CDR3, taken from reference TRBV7-9 and TRBJ1-2): DTGVSQNPRHKITKRGQNVTFRCDPISEHNRLYWYRQTLGQGPEFLTYFQNEAQLEKSRLLSDRFSAERPKGSFSTLEIQRTEQGDSAMYLCASSPTGVYGYTFGSGTRLTVV.

The chain joins TRBV4-2 to TRBJ1-5; 12 bases align to TRBD1. This CDR3 spans 19 amino acids. Germline V lookup: CDR1 LGHNA, CDR2 YNFKEQ. V was pared by 0 bases and J by 7 bases, with 13 bases of the junction left unmatched. The CDR3 sequence: CASSQEGIPGQGARQPQHF. The CDR3 DNA reads TGTGCCAGCAGCCAAGAGGGGATACCGGGACAGGGGGCCCGCCAGCCCCAGCATTTT.

This rearrangement joins TRBV29-1 to TRBJ1-1; no reliable D call. V lost 7 bases and J 3 bases, leaving 6 bases between the germline ends. Germline lookup yields CDR1 SQVTM and CDR2 ANQGSEA. The CDR3 has 10 residues. The DNA of the CDR3 is TGCAGCGGCGGGGACACTGAAGCTTTCTTT. This encodes CSGGDTEAFF.

This sequence joins TRBV10-3 and TRBJ1-6, with TRBD1 matching 7 bases. In germline, CDR1 is ENHRY, CDR2 SYGVKD. CDR3 length: 13 amino acids. With 6 bases clipped from V and 7 bases from J, the junction kept 3 bases outside the gene matches. The CDR3 here is CAISRQGNSPLHF. The CDR3 DNA sequence: TGTGCCATCAGCAGACAGGGAAATTCACCCCTCCACTTT.

This clone was seen more than once but under ten times. V gene TRBV12-3 or TRBV12-4 combines with J gene TRBJ1-2, with D maybe TRBD1 (5 bases). The CDR3 sequence is 13 residues long. V lost 5 bases to trimming and J lost 8 bases, with 15 bases between them. DNA of the CDR3: TGTGCCAGCAGTACCCAGGGCGTTGTAGGCTACACCTTC. Translated: CASSTQGVVGYTF.

The rearrangement joins TRBV30 to TRBJ2-7; the D gene is possibly TRBD1 (6 bases). The CDR3 sequence is 14 residues long. Germline loops: CDR1 GTSNPN, CDR2 SVGIG (reference sequence). V lost 0 bases to trimming and J lost 2 bases, with 11 bases between them. The CDR3 DNA reads as TGTGCCTGGAGTGTGTTACAGGGTACCTACGAGCAGTACTTC. It translates to CAWSVLQGTYEQYF.

V and J are TRBV4-3 and TRBJ2-2; TRBD2 agrees at 9 bases. With V trimmed by 1 base and J by 7 bases, 7 bases remained unmatched. CDR1 and CDR2 (germline): LGHNA, YSLEER. The CDR3 totals 16 residues. In DNA form, the CDR3 reads TGCGCCAGCAGCCAAGGTCCTAGCGGGGAGAACGGGGAGCTGTTTTTT. Protein product: CASSQGPSGENGELFF.

The chain uses TRBV30 and TRBJ1-1; D is unresolved. This CDR3 has 11 amino acids. CDR1 GTSNPN and CDR2 SVGIG come from the germline V gene (reference sequence). V gave up 2 bases and J gave up 4 bases, with 5 bases separating them. Here the CDR3 reads CAWSTFTEAFF. CDR3 in DNA: TGTGCCTGGAGTACATTCACTGAAGCTTTCTTT.

The chain joins TRBV28 to TRBJ2-5, with TRBD1 identical over 8 bases. From germline, CDR1 is MDHEN and CDR2 SYDVKM. The V segment lost 3 bases and the J segment 4 bases; nucleotides outside the gene matches: 4. The CDR3 has 14 amino acids. CDR3 DNA sequence: TGTGCCAGCAGTTTTCAGGGGACAGGAGAGACCCAGTACTTC. The encoded protein is CASSFQGTGETQYF. The whole variable domain, remainder taken from reference TRBV28 and TRBJ2-5, is DVKVTQSSRYLVKRTGEKVFLECVQDMDHENMFWYRQDPGLGLRLIYFSYDVKMKEKGDIPEGYSVSREKKERFSLILESASTNQTSMYLCASSFQGTGETQYFGPGTRLLVL.

The rearrangement joins TRBV19 to TRBJ2-2; 8 nucleotides agree with TRBD1. The V gene's germline CDR1 is LNHDA and CDR2 SQIVND (reference sequence). V gave up 6 bases and J gave up 0 bases; unmatched junction bases: 6. The length of the CDR3 is 16 residues. CDR3 amino acids: CASSRGQVTNTGELFF. CDR3 bases: TGTGCCAGTAGCCGGGGACAGGTTACGAACACCGGGGAGCTGTTTTTT.

The rearrangement uses TRBV12-3 or TRBV12-4 and TRBJ1-1; 10 positions agree with TRBD1. The J segment lost 5 bases and the V segment lost 6 bases, leaving 3 bases of the junction unmatched. This CDR3 has 13 amino acids. CDR3: CASRDRGRTEAFF. For the CDR3, the DNA is TGTGCCAGCAGAGACAGGGGGCGGACTGAAGCTTTCTTT.

The chain carries TRBV2 and TRBJ1-1; D not resolved. The CDR3 contains 11 residues. The V gene's germline CDR1 is SNHLY and CDR2 FYNNEI. The V and J ends lost 8 bases and 4 bases respectively, with 8 bases between them. This CDR3 reads CASRGGTEAFF. The CDR3 region has the DNA TGTGCCAGCCGGGGAGGCACTGAAGCTTTCTTT.

With regard to this clone: Other DNA variants within this sample encode the same CDR3. The rearrangement uses TRBV12-3 or TRBV12-4 and TRBJ1-5; possibly TRBD1 for D (5 bases). Trimming left V 3 bases short and J 4 bases short, with 7 bases between. The CDR3 is 13 amino acids. CDR3 in DNA: TGTGCCAGCAGTTTTGGGGGGAATCAGCCCCAGCATTTT. This gives the protein CASSFGGNQPQHF.

This sequence joins TRBV2 and TRBJ1-2; the D gene is possibly TRBD1 (6 bases). This CDR3 region has 13 residues. The V end lost 4 bases, the J end lost 7 bases, and 13 bases lay between the germline ends. Looked up from germline, CDR1 is SNHLY and CDR2 is FYNNEI. CDR3: CASSGSGGRGYTF. As DNA, the CDR3 is TGTGCCAGCAGTGGATCGGGGGGGCGTGGCTACACCTTC.

V and J are TRBV5-1 and TRBJ1-3, with a weak D call TRBD1 (6 bases). From germline, CDR1 is SGHRS and CDR2 YFSETQ. This CDR3 is 18 amino acids long. The V and J ends lost 3 bases and 0 bases respectively, with 19 bases between them. The CDR3 sequence: CASSYSWTDVSSGNTIYF. The CDR3 DNA follows: TGCGCCAGCAGCTACTCCTGGACAGACGTGAGCTCTGGAAACACCATATATTTT.

This clone has more than one count but fewer than ten. The V and J genes are TRBV3-1 (or the pseudogene TRBV3-2) and TRBJ1-2; possibly TRBD1 for D (5 bases). The CDR3 is 15 residues long. Germline-derived CDR1 and CDR2 are LGHDT and YNNKEL (reference sequence). V shed 0 bases and J shed 8 bases, with 16 bases lying between them. The CDR3 DNA reads as TGTGCCAGCAGCCAAGATCGGCTGTGGGGCTGGGGCTACACCTTC. Its protein is CASSQDRLWGWGYTF.

This clone was counted a single time. This chain connects TRBV1 to TRBJ1-2; the table assigns TRBD1, which was not confirmed against the DNA. TRBV1 constitutes a pseudogene. The CDR3 consists of 16 residues. Written as DNA, the CDR3 is TGCACCAGCAGCCAAGGTCTATACAGGGACAACTATGGCTACACCTTC. Translation: CTSSQGLYRDNYGYTF.

This chain joins TRBV6-5 and TRBJ1-2; 7 bases line up with TRBD1. J was trimmed by 7 bases and V by 5 bases; bases with no gene match: 10. Germline CDR1 reads MNHEY; CDR2 reads SVGAGI. This CDR3 spans 14 amino acids. The CDR3: CASSPSPGQLGYTF. The CDR3 bases are TGTGCCAGCAGTCCGAGCCCGGGACAGCTTGGCTACACCTTC.

This chain uses TRBV5-4 with TRBJ2-4; 7 nucleotides align to TRBD2. The CDR3 consists of 14 residues. Germline CDR1 and CDR2: SGHNT and YYREEE (reference sequence). Trimming removed 4 bases from V and 3 bases from J; junction bases left unmatched: 4. CDR3 in amino acids: CASSGGLNKNIQYF. CDR3 DNA sequence: TGTGCCAGCAGCGGGGGACTAAACAAAAACATTCAGTACTTC.